Below are 13 T cell receptor beta chains sequenced from a single sample in a study of vaccination and CD4 T cells after COVID-19. Treatment reported: roughly 11-day PBMC culture with coronavirus spike peptide pools or control peptides (ViraFEST assay). The study sequenced cultured CD4+ T cell DNA using the Oncomine TCR Beta short-read assay. Each CDR3 protein gets one entry after TCRdb re-called the PCR reads with MiXCR. Here the sample spans some 3,300 distinct CDR3 sequences, 32% being singletons. Their target antigens are unknown. The sample was CD4+ T cells from blood, cultured in vitro. Every receptor here comes from a human donor who had recovered from COVID-19.

This clonotype is judged medium-sized (0.01 to 0.1%). The DNA of the CDR3 is TGTGCCAGCAGTGCCATTATGAACACTGAAGCTTTCTTT. Amino acids: CASSAIMNTEAFF. The chain uses TRBV12-3 or TRBV12-4 and TRBJ1-1, with no clear D. Between the trimmed V and J ends, which lost 5 bases and 0 bases, there was a span of 7 bases. The CDR3 contains 13 residues.

This clonotype is medium-sized (0.01 to 0.1%). The genes are TRBV15 and TRBJ1-1; TRBD1 is a possible D gene (5 bases). V was cut by 0 bases and J by 4 bases, with 9 bases left in between. CDR1 is LNHNV, CDR2 YYDKDF, per germline (reference sequence). CDR3 size: 14 residues. CDR3 amino acids: CATSRDRRGTEAFF. The CDR3 bases are TGTGCCACCAGCAGAGATAGGAGGGGCACTGAAGCTTTCTTT.

This clonotype was found a few times. The genes are TRBV6-2 or TRBV6-3 and TRBJ2-7; 7 bases map to TRBD1. With 8 bases clipped from V and 2 bases from J, the junction kept 3 bases outside the gene matches. Germline lookup yields CDR1 MNHEY and CDR2 SVGEGT. This CDR3 spans 12 amino acids. The CDR3 DNA follows: TGTGCCAGCCGGGACAGCGCCTACGAGCAGTACTTC. This translates into CASRDSAYEQYF.

The chain uses TRBV6-2 or TRBV6-3 and TRBJ2-7; 9 bases agree with TRBD1. This CDR3 is built from 15 residues. The junction had 7 bases not matched to a gene; V was cut back by 6 bases and J by 1 base. CDR1 MNHEY and CDR2 SVGEGT come from the germline V gene. In DNA, the CDR3 is TGTGCCAGCAGGTCTGGGACAGGGTGGTCCTACGAGCAGTACTTC. It is translated as CASRSGTGWSYEQYF.

A few counts support this clonotype. The rearrangement links TRBV2 to TRBJ2-5; possibly TRBD2 for D (7 bases). Trimming cost V 0 bases and J 7 bases, with 9 bases left between them. Germline V gene lookup returns CDR1 SNHLY and CDR2 FYNNEI. The CDR3 sequence is 13 residues long. CDR3 in amino acids: CASSEAGGRTQYF. The CDR3 region has the DNA TGTGCCAGCAGTGAAGCCGGGGGGCGGACCCAGTACTTC.

V gene TRBV5-1 combines with J gene TRBJ2-3; 8 bases are shared with TRBD2. The CDR3 consists of 17 residues. The V and J ends lost 4 bases and 0 bases, in that order; junction bases with no gene match: 10. Germline V lookup: CDR1 SGHRS, CDR2 YFSETQ. The CDR3 is CASSTGRSGISTDTQYF. The CDR3 region has the DNA TGCGCCAGCAGCACGGGTCGTAGCGGGATTAGCACAGATACGCAGTATTTT.

This clonotype is large (0.1 to 1%) in the sample. The chain couples TRBV6-1 to TRBJ1-1, with no clear D. This CDR3 is built from 13 residues. Trimming took 5 bases from V and 3 from J, leaving 10 bases between them. The germline V gene has CDR1 MNHNS and CDR2 SASEGT. The CDR3 protein is CASSRFRDTEAFF. CDR3 bases: TGTGCCAGCAGTAGATTTCGGGACACTGAAGCTTTCTTT.

V gene TRBV20-1 combines with J gene TRBJ1-1; D may be TRBD1 (5 bases). V lost 1 base to trimming and J lost 1 base, with 7 bases between them. Germline V gene data show CDR1 as DFQATT and CDR2 as SNEGSKA (reference sequence). This CDR3 contains 13 residues. The CDR3 sequence: CSARVGTNTEAFF. CDR3 sequence (DNA): TGCAGTGCTAGAGTCGGGACGAACACTGAAGCTTTCTTT.

This chain uses TRBV27 with TRBJ1-2, with a possible D match to TRBD1 (6 bases). Germline V gives CDR1 MNHEY, CDR2 SMNVEV (reference sequence). The V end lost 4 bases, the J end lost 6 bases, and 18 bases lay between the germline ends. The length of the CDR3 is 15 residues. The CDR3 spells CASSSYREGSDGYTF. The CDR3 DNA reads as TGTGCCAGCAGTTCGTACAGGGAGGGGTCCGATGGCTACACCTTC.

This chain joins TRBV30 and TRBJ2-1; 9 nucleotides agree with TRBD1. The CDR3 extends over 16 amino acids. Germline V gene data show CDR1 as GTSNPN and CDR2 as SVGIG (reference sequence). Germline trimming cut 2 bases from V and 2 bases from J; bases unmatched to any gene: 7. CDR3 residues: CAWSLPGQGPYNEQFF. In DNA form, the CDR3 reads TGTGCCTGGAGTCTTCCCGGACAGGGGCCCTACAATGAGCAGTTCTTC.

The rearrangement joins TRBV6-5 to TRBJ1-2, with D perhaps TRBD1 (5 bases). The CDR3 totals 14 residues. CDR1 MNHEY and CDR2 SVGAGI come from the germline V gene. V lost 3 bases to trimming and J lost 6 bases, with 14 bases between them. CDR3 protein: CASSYNGRVHGYTF. The DNA for the CDR3 is TGTGCCAGCAGTTATAATGGCAGGGTCCATGGCTACACCTTC.

This clonotype was detected a few times. This chain links TRBV6-5 with TRBJ1-2; no clear D. The CDR3 is 16 amino acids. Germline-derived CDR1 and CDR2 are MNHEY and SVGAGI. Trimming took 4 bases from V and 0 from J, leaving 15 bases between them. CDR3 nucleotides: TGTGCCAGCAGTTCCACCGGAGGACCTTCTAACTATGGCTACACCTTC. It translates to CASSSTGGPSNYGYTF.

J is TRBJ2-3 and V is TRBV5-1, with D perhaps assigned TRBD1 or TRBD2 (6 bases each). This CDR3 spans 15 amino acids. The germline V and J ends were trimmed by 1 base and 4 bases, with 13 bases remaining between them. Germline values: CDR1 SGHRS, CDR2 YFSETQ. The CDR3 loop reads CASSLQRGTPDTQYF. The CDR3, as DNA: TGCGCCAGCAGCTTGCAGAGGGGGACTCCAGATACGCAGTATTTT.